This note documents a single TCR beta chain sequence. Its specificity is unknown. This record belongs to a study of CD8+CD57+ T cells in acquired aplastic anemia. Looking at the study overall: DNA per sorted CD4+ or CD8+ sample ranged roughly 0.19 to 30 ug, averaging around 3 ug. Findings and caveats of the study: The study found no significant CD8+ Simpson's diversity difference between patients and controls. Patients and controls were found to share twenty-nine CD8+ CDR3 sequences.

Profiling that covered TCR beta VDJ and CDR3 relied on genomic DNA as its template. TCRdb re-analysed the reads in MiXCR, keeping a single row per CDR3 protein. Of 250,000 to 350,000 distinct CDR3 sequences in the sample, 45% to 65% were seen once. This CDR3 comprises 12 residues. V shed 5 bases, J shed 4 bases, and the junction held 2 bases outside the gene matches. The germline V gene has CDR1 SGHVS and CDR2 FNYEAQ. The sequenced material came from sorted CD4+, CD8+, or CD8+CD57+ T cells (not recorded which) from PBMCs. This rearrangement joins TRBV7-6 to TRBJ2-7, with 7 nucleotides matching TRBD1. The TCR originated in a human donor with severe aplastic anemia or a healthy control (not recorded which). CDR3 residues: CASSVTGYEQYF. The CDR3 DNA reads TGTGCCAGCAGCGTGACAGGGTACGAGCAGTACTTC.